This T cell receptor (beta chain) stems from a study of T cells after yellow fever vaccination. TCRdb recomputed calls from the 5' RACE reads with MiXCR, one row per CDR3 protein. The repertoire holds about 300,000 distinct CDR3 sequences, 8.7% seen once, with about 3.7% in the top ten. A remark on this clonotype: The antigen remains undetermined.

V shed 3 bases and J shed 3 bases, with 13 bases lying between them. This CDR3 contains 15 residues. General observations from the study: One caveat is that FACS-sorted repertoires could contain abundant clonotypes contaminating from the bulk population. Only a small proportion of the clonotypes turned up in both the CD4 and the CD8 compartments, likely arising from convergent recombination.

The chain uses TRBV12-3 or TRBV12-4 and TRBJ2-3, with D possibly being TRBD1 or TRBD2 (5 bases each). This sequence was found in a man younger than 35 who received the YFV17D yellow fever vaccine. This sample comprised CD4+ T cells sorted from PBMCs, obtained 5 days after the yellow fever booster vaccination. This chain's CDR3 is CASSLFGDPTDTQYF. CDR3 nucleotide sequence: TGTGCCAGCAGTTTGTTCGGGGACCCAACAGATACGCAGTATTTT.